The 30 T cell receptor beta chains below all came from one sample that was sequenced in a study of CD8+ T cells in alopecia areata. Treatment defined: oral pan-JAK inhibitor, 5-10 mg twice daily. The authors extracted RNA and reverse transcribed it into cDNA as the sequencing template. Clones were read by immunoSEQ multiplex PCR, and TCRdb kept only the in-frame ones, dropping some. The table records about 120,000 clones, 50% to 55% of them present only once. The sample in question was CD4+ T cells sorted from blood, obtained at week 4, from a patient treated with tofacitinib. These receptors originate from a human donor with alopecia areata.

The rearrangement uses TRBV5-1 and TRBJ1-5; 7 bases fit TRBD1. In germline, CDR1 is SGHRS, CDR2 YFSETQ. The trim removed 2 bases at V and 6 bases at J, leaving 14 bases unmatched. This CDR3 contains 17 residues. CDR3 protein: CASSFPTDREPGQPQHF. CDR3 bases: TGCGCCAGCAGCTTCCCAACTGACAGGGAGCCAGGTCAGCCCCAGCATTTT.

The V gene is TRBV29-1, the J gene TRBJ2-1; possible D gene TRBD1, 6 bases. V was pared by 8 bases and J by 3 bases, with 11 bases between. Germline CDR1 and CDR2: SQVTM and ANQGSEA. The CDR3 is made up of 12 amino acids. The DNA for the CDR3 is TGCAGCCCCGGACAGATCTACAATGAGCAGTTCTTC. It yields the protein CSPGQIYNEQFF.

The chain couples TRBV11-2 to TRBJ2-5, with a possible D match to TRBD1 (5 bases). The CDR3 extends over 13 amino acids. V dropped 5 bases and J dropped 5 bases, with 12 bases sitting between them. The germline CDR1 and CDR2 sequences are SGHAT and FQNNGV. The CDR3 sequence is CASSGTGVETQYF. The CDR3 DNA sequence: TGTGCCAGCAGCGGCACAGGAGTGGAGACCCAGTACTTC.

This chain links TRBV11-2 with TRBJ2-7; no reliable D call. Germline loops: CDR1 SGHAT, CDR2 FQNNGV. The CDR3 is 13 residues long. The V end lost 8 bases, the J end lost 7 bases, and 18 bases lay between the germline ends. CDR3 sequence reads: CASGQETRGEQYF. The DNA of the CDR3 is TGTGCCAGCGGGCAGGAGACCCGAGGTGAGCAGTACTTC.

The rearrangement joins TRBV9 to TRBJ2-5, with 14 nucleotides matching TRBD2. Germline assignment: CDR1 SGDLS and CDR2 YYNGEE. Losses at the gene ends were 3 bases for V and 5 bases for J; bases not matched to a gene: 6. CDR3 size: 16 residues. The CDR3 DNA follows: TGTGCCAGCAGCGCCGGACTAGCGGGAGGCAAGGAGACCCAGTACTTC. Amino acid sequence: CASSAGLAGGKETQYF.

J is TRBJ1-4 and V is TRBV30; no definite D call. Trimming cost V 1 base and J 7 bases, with 16 bases left between them. The CDR3 contains 15 residues. CDR1 GTSNPN and CDR2 SVGIG come from the germline V gene (reference sequence). The CDR3 DNA follows: TGTGCCTGGAGTGGGAGACCTTCGGGTGGTGAAAAACTGTTTTTT. Its protein is CAWSGRPSGGEKLFF.

In its sample, this clone was seen a few times. The chain has TRBV7-9 and TRBJ2-5; no definite D call. CDR1 and CDR2 from the germline V gene are SEHNR and FQNEAQ (reference sequence). CDR3 length equals 13 residues. Trimming removed 3 bases from V and 5 bases from J, with 10 bases in between. CDR3 nucleotides: TGTGCCAGCAGCTTGTCGGGTCGCGAGACCCAGTACTTC. This gives the protein CASSLSGRETQYF.

This clone has only a few counts. This sequence joins TRBV15 and TRBJ1-4; D perhaps matches TRBD1 (6 bases). The CDR3 extends over 16 amino acids. V lost 5 bases to trimming and J lost 8 bases, with 21 bases between them. The germline V gene has CDR1 LNHNV and CDR2 YYDKDF (reference sequence). The CDR3 region is CATSRMGGQGGEKLFF. The CDR3 DNA is TGTGCCACCAGCCGAATGGGGGGGCAAGGCGGGGAAAAACTGTTTTTT.

V gene TRBV6-5 combines with J gene TRBJ2-1; 13 bases fit TRBD2. The CDR3 sequence is 15 residues long. CDR1 MNHEY and CDR2 SVGAGI come from the germline V gene. Trimming at V came to 5 bases and at J to 8 bases, leaving 6 bases not matched to a gene. This CDR3 is CASSPGLAGLHEQFF. The CDR3 DNA follows: TGTGCCAGCAGTCCGGGACTAGCGGGACTCCATGAGCAGTTCTTC.

The chain recombines TRBV30 with TRBJ2-2, with 16 bases fitting TRBD2. This CDR3 comprises 19 residues. V gave up 3 bases and J gave up 7 bases; unmatched junction bases: 14. Per the germline V gene, CDR1 is GTSNPN and CDR2 is SVGIG (reference sequence). The chain's CDR3 is CAWSPQGLAGGFRNGELFF. CDR3 coding DNA: TGTGCCTGGAGCCCACAGGGACTAGCGGGAGGGTTCAGGAACGGGGAGCTGTTTTTT.

This clone was observed a handful of times. V and J are TRBV18 and TRBJ2-1; D perhaps matches TRBD2 (5 bases). The V end lost 1 base, the J end lost 7 bases, and 11 bases lay between the germline ends. The CDR3 has 14 amino acids. Germline lookup yields CDR1 KGHSH and CDR2 LQKENI. DNA for the CDR3: TGTGCCAGCTCACCACTGCTAGCCGAGAATGAGCAGTTCTTC. Protein sequence: CASSPLLAENEQFF.

As for this clone: The same CDR3 arises from other DNA sequences in this sample as well. The rearrangement uses TRBV30 and TRBJ1-1; a weak D match, TRBD1 (5 bases). This CDR3 has 13 amino acids. Trimming stripped 0 bases from V and 1 base from J, with 6 bases between. The germline gives CDR1 GTSNPN, CDR2 SVGIG (reference sequence). The CDR3 is CAWSVQGNTEAFF. The CDR3 region has the DNA TGTGCCTGGAGTGTTCAGGGGAACACTGAAGCTTTCTTT.

This clone came up a few times. The chain couples TRBV7-9 to TRBJ2-5, with 7 nucleotides matching TRBD1. The end of the DNA fits TRBJ2-7 better, so the J call may be wrong. CDR3 length equals 14 residues. From germline, CDR1 is SEHNR and CDR2 FQNEAQ (reference sequence). Here the CDR3 DNA reads TGTGCCAGCAGCTTAGAAGGGGGCGGAGACGAGCAGTACTTC. Translating it yields CASSLEGGGDEQYF.

CDR3 nucleotides: TGCGCCAGCAGCCTCGACAGGGACAAGACCCAGTACTTC. It codes for CASSLDRDKTQYF. V usage is TRBV4-1 and J usage is TRBJ2-5; 7 bases align to TRBD1. This CDR3 has 13 amino acids. Germline-derived CDR1 and CDR2 are MGHRA and YSYEKL. The J segment lost 6 bases and the V segment lost 4 bases, leaving 5 bases of the junction unmatched.

This clone was detected a few times. The chain is built from TRBV5-1 and TRBJ2-3; D possibly corresponds to TRBD1 (5 bases). Between the trimmed V and J ends, which lost 5 bases and 0 bases, there was a span of 16 bases. CDR3 length: 16 amino acids. Germline CDR1 SGHRS, CDR2 YFSETQ. The CDR3 region is CASSPRQGGSTDTQYF. CDR3 nucleotide sequence: TGCGCCAGCAGTCCCCGGCAGGGTGGGAGCACAGATACGCAGTATTTT.

This clone has just a few counts. This chain joins TRBV5-1 and TRBJ1-2; D unclear. In germline, CDR1 is SGHRS, CDR2 YFSETQ. The germline V and J ends were trimmed by 3 bases and 4 bases, with 13 bases remaining between them. The CDR3 sequence is 14 residues long. Here the CDR3 DNA reads TGCGCCAGCAGCTCGGACGGGAAAGGCTATGGCTACACCTTC. Protein: CASSSDGKGYGYTF.

This clone showed up many times. V is TRBV5-1 and J is TRBJ2-7, with D perhaps TRBD1 (6 bases). The CDR3 is made up of 13 amino acids. V lost 0 bases, J lost 3 bases, and 7 bases lay in between. Germline V CDR1 and CDR2: SGHRS, YFSETQ. The CDR3, as DNA: TGCGCCAGCAGCTTGGAAGGGGGCTACGAGCAGTACTTC. Protein sequence: CASSLEGGYEQYF.

In its sample, this clone was seen a few times. The V and J genes are TRBV29-1 and TRBJ2-1, with 9 bases aligning to TRBD2. CDR1 is SQVTM, CDR2 ANQGSEA, per germline. The CDR3 spans 12 residues. J gave up 9 bases and V 2 bases, and 2 bases lay outside the gene matches. The CDR3 region has the DNA TGCAGCGTTGAACTAGCGGGGCTTGAGCAGTTCTTC. Translating gives CSVELAGLEQFF.

The chain is built from TRBV2 and TRBJ1-1, with TRBD1 identical over 7 bases. In germline, CDR1 is SNHLY, CDR2 FYNNEI. J gave up 1 base and V 6 bases, and 2 bases lay outside the gene matches. This CDR3 spans 13 amino acids. The CDR3 DNA sequence: TGTGCCAGCAGCGGGACAGCGAACACTGAAGCTTTCTTT. Translating it yields CASSGTANTEAFF.

The chain has TRBV30 and TRBJ2-7; 9 bases are a match to TRBD1. The V gene end was trimmed by 2 bases and the J gene end by 5 bases; junction bases not matched to a gene: 4. Germline CDR1 is GTSNPN and CDR2 is SVGIG (reference sequence). The CDR3 totals 13 residues. CDR3 sequence (DNA): TGTGCCTGGAGTAAGGGACAGGGAAACGAGCAGTACTTC. Translating gives CAWSKGQGNEQYF. Variable domain in full (rest from reference TRBV30 and TRBJ2-7): SQTIHQWPATLVQPVGSPLSLECTVEGTSNPNLYWYRQAAGRGLQLLFYSVGIGQISSEVPQNLSASRPQDRQFILSSKKLLLSDSGFYLCAWSKGQGNEQYFGPGTRLTVT.

The rearrangement links TRBV7-2 to TRBJ1-1; TRBD1 is a possible D gene (5 bases). From germline, CDR1 is SGHTA and CDR2 FQGNSA. This CDR3 contains 12 residues. Trimming pared 5 bases from V and 11 bases from J, leaving 15 bases between. CDR3 loop: CASSPFRDAAFF. The CDR3 bases are TGTGCCAGCAGCCCGTTCAGGGACGCGGCTTTCTTT.

The table lists this clone with a few counts. The chain combines TRBV23-1 with TRBJ1-4; 7 bases map to TRBD1. TRBV23-1 is reported as an ORF; its role is uncertain. With V trimmed by 0 bases and J by 3 bases, 19 bases remained unmatched. The CDR3 runs 21 residues. The CDR3: CASSQSCAIRRGRFANEKLFF. In DNA, the CDR3 is TGCGCCAGCAGTCAATCTTGCGCAATTAGGAGGGGGCGGTTCGCTAATGAAAAACTGTTTTTT.

The chain has TRBV7-9 and TRBJ2-1, with D maybe TRBD1 (5 bases). Germline V gene sequence: CDR1 SEHNR, CDR2 FQNEAQ (reference sequence). Trimming removed 1 base at V and 15 bases at J, with 10 bases between. The CDR3 is 11 amino acids. The CDR3 DNA reads TGTGCCAGCAGCTTAGGCAGGGATTTGTTCTTC. Amino acids: CASSLGRDLFF.

The genes are TRBV5-6 and TRBJ2-6; D possibly corresponds to TRBD1 (5 bases). V lost 2 bases, J lost 0 bases, and 12 bases lay in between. The CDR3 totals 17 residues. In germline, CDR1 is SGHDT, CDR2 YYEEEE. In DNA, the CDR3 is TGTGCCAGCAGCTTTATCAGGGTCTACTCTGGGGCCAACGTCCTGACTTTC. Protein: CASSFIRVYSGANVLTF.

The chain has TRBV9 and TRBJ2-7; 9 bases line up with TRBD1. CDR1 SGDLS and CDR2 YYNGEE come from the germline V gene. CDR3 length equals 13 residues. The ends lost 4 bases at V and 5 bases at J; junction bases unmatched: 4. The CDR3 coding sequence is TGTGCCAGCAGCACCGACAGGGGGGACGAGCAGTACTTC. Translating gives CASSTDRGDEQYF.

The table lists this clone with a few counts. The chain employs TRBV11-3 and TRBJ2-2; 8 bases map to TRBD2. Germline-derived CDR1 and CDR2 are SGHNT and YENEEA. CDR3 size: 15 residues. J lost 4 bases, V lost 5 bases, and 6 bases had no gene match. The CDR3 DNA sequence: TGTGCCAGCAGCCTGGCGGCGGGGGGCACCGGGGAGCTGTTTTTT. Amino acids: CASSLAAGGTGELFF. Looking up the rest from reference TRBV11-3 and TRBJ2-2 gives the full variable domain: EAGVVQSPRYKIIEKKQPVAFWCNPISGHNTLYWYLQNLGQGPELLIRYENEEAVDDSQLPKDRFSAERLKGVDSTLKIQPAELGDSAVYLCASSLAAGGTGELFFGEGSRLTVL.

This sequence joins TRBV5-1 and TRBJ2-1; D gene ambiguous. Trimming removed 4 bases at V and 9 bases at J, with 14 bases between. Germline CDR1 is SGHRS and CDR2 is YFSETQ. The CDR3 loop spans 13 amino acids. The CDR3 is CASSAGALPEQFF. The CDR3 DNA reads TGCGCCAGCAGCGCAGGAGCACTCCCTGAGCAGTTCTTC.

This clone was seen only a few times. The rearrangement joins TRBV29-1 to TRBJ2-7, with D possibly called TRBD1 or TRBD2 (5 bases each). Germline V gene sequence: CDR1 SQVTM, CDR2 ANQGSEA. The CDR3 is 13 amino acids. V lost 3 bases and J lost 0, with 9 bases in between. CDR3 sequence reads: CSVEGDGSYEQYF. The CDR3 DNA follows: TGCAGCGTTGAGGGGGACGGCTCCTACGAGCAGTACTTC.

The chain has TRBV5-6 and TRBJ2-7; D call uncertain. Deletions cut 0 bases from V and 12 bases from J, with 16 bases between. Germline lookup yields CDR1 SGHDT and CDR2 YYEEEE. The CDR3 loop spans 13 amino acids. The CDR3 DNA reads TGTGCCAGCAGCTTGGTTCCCTACCCTTCGTGGTACTTC. Protein product: CASSLVPYPSWYF.

This clone was found a few times. This chain uses TRBV29-1 with TRBJ1-2; D call uncertain. The ends were cut back, 6 bases at V and 11 bases at J, with 7 bases in the middle. CDR1 and CDR2 (germline): SQVTM, ANQGSEA. The CDR3 contains 8 residues. The CDR3 here is CSVPRYTF. In DNA, the CDR3 is TGCAGCGTCCCCCGATACACCTTC.